This TCR beta chain originates from a study of T cells in Graves' hyperthyroidism and ophthalmopathy. The CDR3 sequence is 15 residues long. V lost 4 bases to trimming and J lost 7 bases; unmatched junction nucleotides: 8. Germline V gene sequence: CDR1 MDHEN, CDR2 SYDVKM. Regions amplified from RNA transcripts were the TCR beta CDR3 regions. During a first-round RT-PCR of the TCR CDR3, the HTBI primer set was used. TCRdb reanalysed the multiplex PCR reads using MiXCR and keeps one entry per CDR3 protein. The sample has under 350,000 distinct CDR3 sequences; around 20% are singletons. PBMCs stemmed from 8.5 to 10 ml fresh peripheral blood. This clonotype was observed many times.

Sequencing was performed on blood. The chain carries TRBV28 and TRBJ2-2; TRBD1 matches 8 bases. This sequence originates from a woman aged 50 to 65 with Graves' hyperthyroidism. The CDR3 spells CASSSPTGVNGELFF. CDR3 sequence (DNA): TGTGCCAGCAGTTCCCCGACAGGGGTGAACGGGGAGCTGTTTTTT.